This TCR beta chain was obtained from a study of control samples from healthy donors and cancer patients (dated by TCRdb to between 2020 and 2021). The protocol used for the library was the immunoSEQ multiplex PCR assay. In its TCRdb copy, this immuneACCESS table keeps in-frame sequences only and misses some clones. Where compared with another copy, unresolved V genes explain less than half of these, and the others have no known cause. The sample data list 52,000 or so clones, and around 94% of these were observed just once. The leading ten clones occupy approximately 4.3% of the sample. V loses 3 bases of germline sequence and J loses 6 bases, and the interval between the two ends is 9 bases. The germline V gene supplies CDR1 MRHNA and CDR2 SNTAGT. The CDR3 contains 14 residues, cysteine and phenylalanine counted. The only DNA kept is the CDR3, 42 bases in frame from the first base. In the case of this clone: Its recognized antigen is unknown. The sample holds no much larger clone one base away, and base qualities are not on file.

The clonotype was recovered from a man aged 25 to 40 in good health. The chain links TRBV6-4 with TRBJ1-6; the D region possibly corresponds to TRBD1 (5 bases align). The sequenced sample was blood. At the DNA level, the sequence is TGTGCCAGCAGTGAAAACAGGTTTAATTCACCCCTCCACTTT. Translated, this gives CASSENRFNSPLHF.